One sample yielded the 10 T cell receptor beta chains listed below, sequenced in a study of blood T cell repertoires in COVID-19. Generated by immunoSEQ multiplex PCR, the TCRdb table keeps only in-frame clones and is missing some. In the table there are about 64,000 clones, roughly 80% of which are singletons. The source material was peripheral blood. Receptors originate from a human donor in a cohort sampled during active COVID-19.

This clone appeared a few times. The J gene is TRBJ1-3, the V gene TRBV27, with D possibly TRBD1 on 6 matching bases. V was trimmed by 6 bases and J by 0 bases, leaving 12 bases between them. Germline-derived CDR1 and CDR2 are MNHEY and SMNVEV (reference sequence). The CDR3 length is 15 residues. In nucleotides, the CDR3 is TGTGCCAGCAGCTCTACAGGGAGCTCTGGAAACACCATATATTTT. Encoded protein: CASSSTGSSGNTIYF.

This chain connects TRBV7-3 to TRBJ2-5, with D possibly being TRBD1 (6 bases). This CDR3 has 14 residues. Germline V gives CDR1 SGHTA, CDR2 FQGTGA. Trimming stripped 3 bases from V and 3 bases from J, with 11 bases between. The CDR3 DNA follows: TGTGCCAGCAGCTTCCCGGGACAAGAAGAGACCCAGTACTTC. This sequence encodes CASSFPGQEETQYF.

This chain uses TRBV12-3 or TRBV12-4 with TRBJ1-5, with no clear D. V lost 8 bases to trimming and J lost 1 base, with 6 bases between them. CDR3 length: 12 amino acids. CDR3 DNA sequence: TGTGCCAGCCGGGGAAGCAATCAGCCCCAGCATTTT. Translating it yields CASRGSNQPQHF.

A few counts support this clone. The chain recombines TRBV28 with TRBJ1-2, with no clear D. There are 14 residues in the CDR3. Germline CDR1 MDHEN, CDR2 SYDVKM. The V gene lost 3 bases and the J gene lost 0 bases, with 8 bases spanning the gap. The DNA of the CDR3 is TGTGCCAGCAGTTTCCAGAATACTAACTATGGCTACACCTTC. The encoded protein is CASSFQNTNYGYTF.

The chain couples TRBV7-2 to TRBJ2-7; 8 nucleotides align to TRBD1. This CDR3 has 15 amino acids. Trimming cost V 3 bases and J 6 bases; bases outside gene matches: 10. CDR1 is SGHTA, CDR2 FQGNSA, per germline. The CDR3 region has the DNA TGTGCCAGCAGCTTCCTCGGGACAGGTAGGCTCGAGCAGTACTTC. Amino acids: CASSFLGTGRLEQYF.

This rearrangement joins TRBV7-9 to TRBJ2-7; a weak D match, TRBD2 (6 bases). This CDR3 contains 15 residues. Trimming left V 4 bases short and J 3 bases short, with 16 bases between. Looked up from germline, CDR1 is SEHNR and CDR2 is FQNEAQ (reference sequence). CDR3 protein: CASSSPRGGDYEQYF. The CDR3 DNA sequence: TGTGCCAGCAGCTCCCCTAGGGGAGGCGACTACGAGCAGTACTTC.

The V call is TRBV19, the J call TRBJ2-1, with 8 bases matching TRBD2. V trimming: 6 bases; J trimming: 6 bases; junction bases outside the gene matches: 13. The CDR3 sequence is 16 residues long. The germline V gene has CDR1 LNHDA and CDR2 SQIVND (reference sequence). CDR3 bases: TGTGCCAGTAGGGCCACTACCAGCGGGAGCCTCAATGAGCAGTTCTTC. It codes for CASRATTSGSLNEQFF.

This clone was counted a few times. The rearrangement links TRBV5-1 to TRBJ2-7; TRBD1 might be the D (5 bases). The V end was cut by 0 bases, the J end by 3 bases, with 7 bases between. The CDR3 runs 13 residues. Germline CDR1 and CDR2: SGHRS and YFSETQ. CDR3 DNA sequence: TGCGCCAGCAGCTTGGGGACAAACTACGAGCAGTACTTC. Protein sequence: CASSLGTNYEQYF.

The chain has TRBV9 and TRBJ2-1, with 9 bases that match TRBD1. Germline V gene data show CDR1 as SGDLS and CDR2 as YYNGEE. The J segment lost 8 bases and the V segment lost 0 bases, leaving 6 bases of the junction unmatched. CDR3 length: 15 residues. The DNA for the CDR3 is TGTGCCAGCAGCGTAGTTACAGGGGGCGGCGATGAGCAGTTCTTC. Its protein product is CASSVVTGGGDEQFF.

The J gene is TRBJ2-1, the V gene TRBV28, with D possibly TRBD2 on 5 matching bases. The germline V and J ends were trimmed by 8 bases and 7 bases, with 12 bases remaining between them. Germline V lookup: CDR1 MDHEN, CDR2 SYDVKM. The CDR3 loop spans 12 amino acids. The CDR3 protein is CASYSVANEQFF. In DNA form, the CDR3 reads TGTGCCAGCTATAGCGTCGCGAATGAGCAGTTCTTC. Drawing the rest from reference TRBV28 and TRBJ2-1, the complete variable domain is DVKVTQSSRYLVKRTGEKVFLECVQDMDHENMFWYRQDPGLGLRLIYFSYDVKMKEKGDIPEGYSVSREKKERFSLILESASTNQTSMYLCASYSVANEQFFGPGTRLTVL.